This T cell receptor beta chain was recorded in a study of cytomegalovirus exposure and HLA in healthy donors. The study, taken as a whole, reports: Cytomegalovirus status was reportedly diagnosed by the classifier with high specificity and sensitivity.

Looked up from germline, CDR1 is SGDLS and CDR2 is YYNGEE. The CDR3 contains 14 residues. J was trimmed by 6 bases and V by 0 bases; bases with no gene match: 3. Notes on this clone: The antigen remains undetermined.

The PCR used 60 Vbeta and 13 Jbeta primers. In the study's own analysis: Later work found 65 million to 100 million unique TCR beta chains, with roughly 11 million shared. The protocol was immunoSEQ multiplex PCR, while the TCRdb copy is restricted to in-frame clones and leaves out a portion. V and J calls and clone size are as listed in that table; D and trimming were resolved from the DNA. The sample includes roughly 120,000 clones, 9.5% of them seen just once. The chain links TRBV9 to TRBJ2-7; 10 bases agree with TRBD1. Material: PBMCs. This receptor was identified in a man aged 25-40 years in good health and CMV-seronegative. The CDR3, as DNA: TGTGCCAGCAGCGTAGAAGGGACAGGGGTCGAGCAGTACTTC. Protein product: CASSVEGTGVEQYF.